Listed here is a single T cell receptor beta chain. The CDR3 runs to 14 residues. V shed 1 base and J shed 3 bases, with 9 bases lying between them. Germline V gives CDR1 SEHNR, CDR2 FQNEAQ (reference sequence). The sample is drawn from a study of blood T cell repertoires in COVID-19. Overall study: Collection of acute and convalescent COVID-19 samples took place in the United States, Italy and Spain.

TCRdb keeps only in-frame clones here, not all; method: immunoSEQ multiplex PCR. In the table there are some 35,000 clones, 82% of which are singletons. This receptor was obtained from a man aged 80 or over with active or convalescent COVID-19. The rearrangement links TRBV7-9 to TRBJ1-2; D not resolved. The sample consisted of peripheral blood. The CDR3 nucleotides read TGTGCCAGCAGCTTAGATGGCGGATACTATGGCTACACCTTC. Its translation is CASSLDGGYYGYTF. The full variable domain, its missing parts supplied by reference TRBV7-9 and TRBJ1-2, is DTGVSQNPRHKITKRGQNVTFRCDPISEHNRLYWYRQTLGQGPEFLTYFQNEAQLEKSRLLSDRFSAERPKGSFSTLEIQRTEQGDSAMYLCASSLDGGYYGYTFGSGTRLTVV.